This TCR beta chain was captured in a study of T cell responses to AZD1222 COVID-19 vaccine (dated by TCRdb to the early 2020s). Turning to the overall study: AZD1222 recipients whose second dose came at about 4 weeks and those whose second dose came at about 12 weeks were combined into one group, since spike-specific TCR depth and breadth did not differ between the two schedules. TCR sequencing covered 233 trial participants: 200 to 220 given two doses of AZD1222 and about 26 given two doses of MenACWY control vaccine. Trial participants were enrolled into age subgroups of 18-55, 56-69 and 70-plus years, which contained about 150, 27 and 61 TCR-sequenced participants, respectively.

The time point label of this sample denotes: baseline before first vaccination. Samples from vaccinated people were obtained from the UK trials COV001 and COV002, which included a single-blind randomized controlled phase 2/3 trial of AZD1222 (ChAdOx1 nCoV-19) in healthy adults. Trial participant PBMC samples were collected at day 0 and day 28 after the second dose for TCRbeta chain sequencing. The CDR3 regions of human TCRbeta chains were analyzed by immunosequencing. Turning to the authors' computational methods: TCRs in the repertoires were compared against a reference library of SARS-CoV-2-specific TCRs that had been generated with the MIRA antigen-specificity platform. Breadth was defined as the fraction of unique TCRs that were SARS-CoV-2-associated, and depth was defined as the fraction of total T cells that were SARS-CoV-2-associated. Using the MIRA data, every spike-specific TCR was mapped to the spike region that the TCR reacted to and assigned to either a CD4 or a CD8 class. Log10-transformed breadth and depth values were compared by one-way ANOVA with Sidak's multiple comparisons tests. Not all clones reach the TCRdb copy of this immuneACCESS table, which keeps in-frame sequences only. Checked studies attribute under half of the gap to unresolved V genes and leave the rest unexplained. D and trimming come from the DNA, and the V and J calls and clone size come from that table. The sample table lists around 120,000 clones, 90% to 95% of them with a count of one. The ten top clones hold roughly 2.2% of the sample.

General study outcomes and caveats: Reportedly, almost half of the unique spike-specific TCRs recognized epitopes lying outside the regions that are mutated in the B.1.351 and B.1.1.7 variants. The vaccine-associated CD4 TCRs covered the entire spike protein, and the dominant responses fell in regions 160-218 and 743-854. Participants were mostly white British and included more females than males, and it was suggested by the authors that clonal diversity may have been underestimated. Conclusions about previously exposed vaccinees were limited because only 6 or 7 AZD1222 recipients were SARS-CoV-2 seropositive at baseline. A significant rise in spike-specific TCR breadth and depth was observed after two AZD1222 doses relative to day 0 and relative to MenACWY recipients. In the small 56-69-year group, the increase in depth fell short of significance, most likely because of low power. Because no day 14 peak-response samples were available, the repertoires could be characterized only after the peak T cell response.

There are 12 amino acids in the CDR3, from cysteine to phenylalanine inclusive. Only the CDR3 region is kept as DNA, spanning 36 bases read in frame from base 1. Taken from the germline V gene, the CDR1 and CDR2 loops are LGHNA and YNFKEQ. The trim is 3 bases for V and 6 bases for J, with a gap of 6 bases between the germline ends. As concerns this clone: It has no known antigen specificity. No base quality values were provided; no much bigger clone lies one nucleotide off.

This sequence uses TRBV4-2 and TRBJ2-1, with the D gene too uncertain to name. The sample in question was peripheral blood, obtained on day 0 of AZD1222 vaccination. The receptor was isolated from an adult in good health. The CDR3 protein: CASSQAGNEQFF. The nucleotides are TGTGCCAGCAGCCAGGCCGGCAATGAGCAGTTCTTC.